This T cell receptor (beta chain) was captured in a study of post-analysis software for immune sequencing data. Study results and limitations: The five TRBV segments detected at higher frequency in patients than in controls included TRBV5-6, TRBV5-1 and TRBV20-1.

To note about this clonotype: Its antigen remains unidentified.

The length of the CDR3 is 13 residues. Germline loops: CDR1 SQVTM, CDR2 ANQGSEA. TCR beta libraries were prepared from cDNA with unique molecular identifiers. One entry per CDR3 protein results from TCRdb running MiXCR on the PCR reads. The table lists around 770,000 distinct CDR3 sequences, around 45% of them singletons. The chain is built from TRBV29-1 and TRBJ2-1; possible D gene TRBD1, 6 bases. The J call may be in error: the DNA end matches TRBJ2-7 better. Input material: blood. This clonotype was sampled from a girl between 10 and 17 years old with multiple sclerosis. CDR3 coding DNA: TGCAGCGCAGGGGTCAACACCTACAATGAGCAGTACTTC. It specifies CSAGVNTYNEQYF.